The TCR beta chain under discussion was sequenced for a study of OX40 agonist ivuxolimab in advanced cancers. Background on the whole study: The costimulatory receptor OX40 (CD134) was targeted by ivuxolimab, a fully human IgG2 agonistic monoclonal antibody. Intravenous ivuxolimab was administered to patients every 2 weeks at six dose levels: 0.01, 0.1, 0.3, 1.5, 3 and 10 mg/kg. Among the approximately 50 dose-escalation patients, around 19 had hepatocellular carcinoma, roughly 15 melanoma, 9 renal cell carcinoma and 9 head and neck cancer. A male proportion of nearly 85% and a mean age of around 60 years, ranging from 23 to 79, were recorded for the dose-escalation cohort. Prior anti-PD-1, anti-PD-L1 or anti-CTLA-4 therapy was permitted, and checkpoint inhibitors had been received by less than 45% of dose-escalation patients. Partial responses were achieved by three dose-escalation patients, of whom one had hepatocellular carcinoma and two had cutaneous melanoma. Peripheral TCRbeta sequencing aimed to test whether ivuxolimab altered TCR sequence diversity and caused clonal T-cell expansion. The paper reports the monotherapy dose-escalation portion (N of about 52 patients) of the phase I ivuxolimab trial.

The trial excluded patients who had a history of autoimmune disease or who were on systemic immunosuppression. Peripheral blood for TCR sequencing was drawn from every dose cohort at baseline, at cycle 4 day 1 and at cycle 7 day 1. Samples were obtained from an open-label, multicenter, first-in-human phase I dose-escalation trial of ivuxolimab. Adults with locally advanced or metastatic head and neck squamous cell, hepatocellular, melanoma or renal cell carcinoma were enrolled in the trial. CD4+ and CD8+ T cells were sorted separately from peripheral blood before TCR sequencing. Genomic DNA was isolated from the sorted cells so that the TCRbeta CDR3 region could be sequenced. The immunoSEQ Assay was used for sequencing of TCRbeta CDR3 regions. TCRdb holds this immuneACCESS table with in-frame rearrangements only. Some clones are missing; in checked studies, unresolved V genes explain under half, and the rest has no known cause. In this sample the table shows approximately 68,000 clones, about 91% of which occur a single time. The ten largest account for 0.7% to 1% of the sample.

Turning to this clone: No cognate antigen has been identified for it. It has no much larger one-base neighbor in the sample; base qualities were not kept.

Study-wide conclusions, independent of this receptor: The antigen specificity of the peripheral T cells that underwent clonal expansion was not determined. Low levels of normalized T-cell clonal expansion were also shown by some nonresponding patients. In the 0.1-3.0 mg/kg groups, partial responders were among the patients with the lowest normalized peripheral clonal expansion, particularly in CD8+ T cells. At doses of 0.1 to 3.0 mg/kg, clonal expansion of both CD4+ and CD8+ T cells in blood was seen between baseline and week 6. After ivuxolimab, expanded clones were on average more numerous among CD8+ T cells than among CD4+ T cells.

V drops 4 bases and J drops 4 bases, leaving 10 bases in between. The CDR3 contains 12 residues, cysteine and phenylalanine counted. The kept DNA is CDR3 alone, 36 bases in frame from the first base. In the germline V gene (reference sequence), CDR1 corresponds to GTSNPN and CDR2 to SVGIG. Material: CD4+ or CD8+ T cells sorted from blood, obtained in a trial of the OX40 agonist ivuxolimab. The receptor's source is an adult with an advanced solid tumor such as melanoma, head and neck, liver or kidney cancer. The V gene is TRBV30 and the J gene is TRBJ1-1; the D gene is not confidently resolved. Read as DNA, the sequence is TGTGCCTGGACCCCGTCTGGCACTGAAGCTTTCTTT. Its protein is CAWTPSGTEAFF.